The clone carrying this TCR beta chain was recorded at least ten times. Antigen specificity is unknown. Trimming left V 0 bases short and J 0 bases short, with 8 bases between. CDR3 length equals 15 residues. In germline, CDR1 is MNHEY, CDR2 SVGEGT. The sample belongs to a study of human T cells and chemical hapten exposure. Study summary: The variation in per-sample TCR yields arose mainly from small differences in pooled library volumes. Points from the study as a whole: The study found that DPC sensitization did not change TCRs above 1 in 1000 frequency.

This sample's time point: healthy volunteer bleed at 2 weeks. Extraction yielded total RNA from whole blood (unfractionated). The library attached unique molecular identifiers to individual cDNA molecules. Authors' methods: Ranging from about 20,000 to 750,000, TCR counts per sample had a median value of around 91,000. Using its own MiXCR run on the RACE reads, TCRdb lists one record per CDR3 protein. These V and J calls derive from TCRdb rather than the authors' analysis. The sample includes tens of thousands of distinct CDR3 sequences, almost 4.5% of them seen just once. This chain connects TRBV6-2 or TRBV6-3 to TRBJ1-1; D is undetermined. The sequence was obtained from a human donor in good health. Some clones in this sample may be carry-over from other donors' samples. Source material: whole blood. The CDR3 sequence: CASSYSGRMNTEAFF. CDR3 DNA: TGTGCCAGCAGTTACTCAGGGCGGATGAACACTGAAGCTTTCTTT.